What follows is one T cell receptor (beta chain) and its context. Its antigen is unidentified. This entry belongs to a study of shared clonotypes between healthy human individuals. All participating donors were Caucasian adults from Nashville, Tennessee. A CD45RA+ naive subset and a CD45RA-negative memory subset were split from CD4+ cells. Whole-study findings and limits: Only a few donors were included, so the genetic and exposure-history diversity represented was limited.

Germline lookup yields CDR1 ENHRY and CDR2 SYGVKD. With 10 bases removed from V and 3 bases from J, the gap between germline ends came to 10 bases. The CDR3 consists of 12 residues. Sequencing was performed with immunoSEQ multiplex PCR; in TCRdb, only in-frame clones are kept and a portion is missing. The table records around 1.6 million clones, around 98% of them present only once. This chain links TRBV10-3 with TRBJ1-5; weak D call: TRBD1 (6 bases). Material for sequencing was naive CD4+ T cells sorted from blood. Described subset: CD45RA+ positively selected. This TCR derives from a man under 40 in good health. This CDR3 is CATGQNNQPQHF. The CDR3 DNA sequence: TGTGCCACCGGACAGAACAATCAGCCCCAGCATTTT.